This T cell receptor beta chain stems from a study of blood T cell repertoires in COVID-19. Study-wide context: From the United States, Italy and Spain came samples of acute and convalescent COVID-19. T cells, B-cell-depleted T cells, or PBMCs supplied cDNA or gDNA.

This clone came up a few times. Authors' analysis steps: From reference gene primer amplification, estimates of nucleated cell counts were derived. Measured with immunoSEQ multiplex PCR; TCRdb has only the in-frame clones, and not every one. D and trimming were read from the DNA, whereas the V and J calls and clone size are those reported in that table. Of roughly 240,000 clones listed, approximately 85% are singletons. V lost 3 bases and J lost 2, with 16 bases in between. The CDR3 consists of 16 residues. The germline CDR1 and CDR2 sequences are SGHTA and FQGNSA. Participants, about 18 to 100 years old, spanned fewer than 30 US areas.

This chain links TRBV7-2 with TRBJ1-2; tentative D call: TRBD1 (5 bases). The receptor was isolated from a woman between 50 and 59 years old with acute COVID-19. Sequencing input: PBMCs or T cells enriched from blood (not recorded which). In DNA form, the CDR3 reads TGTGCCAGCAGCTTGGGGGGGTCGCAGAGAAACTATGGCTACACCTTC. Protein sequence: CASSLGGSQRNYGYTF.